A single sample is the source of the 32 T cell receptor beta chains below, sequenced in a study of T cell responses to AZD1222 COVID-19 vaccine. Assay: immunoSEQ multiplex PCR; the TCRdb copy retains only in-frame clones and omits some. The table has approximately 94,000 clones, about 88% seen once. The material sequenced was peripheral blood, taken on day 0 of AZD1222 vaccination. These receptors originate from an adult in good health.

This rearrangement joins TRBV29-1 to TRBJ1-1; perhaps TRBD1 as D (5 bases). The germline V and J ends were trimmed by 7 bases and 1 base, with 19 bases remaining between them. The CDR3 is 15 residues long. Germline V gene sequence: CDR1 SQVTM, CDR2 ANQGSEA. CDR3 in amino acids: CSAVGPSGTNTEAFF. CDR3 DNA sequence: TGCAGCGCCGTTGGGCCCTCCGGGACGAACACTGAAGCTTTCTTT.

The rearrangement links TRBV19 to TRBJ1-3, with D perhaps matching TRBD1 (6 bases). The germline V gene has CDR1 LNHDA and CDR2 SQIVND (reference sequence). V shed 9 bases and J shed 2 bases, with 17 bases lying between them. CDR3 length: 15 amino acids. CDR3 sequence: CASQLRTAAGNTIYF. For the CDR3, the DNA is TGTGCCAGCCAGCTACGGACAGCCGCTGGAAACACCATATATTTT.

V usage is TRBV7-2 and J usage is TRBJ2-3, with 7 positions matching TRBD2. This CDR3 spans 15 amino acids. Germline V gives CDR1 SGHTA, CDR2 FQGNSA. The J segment lost 8 bases and the V segment lost 2 bases, leaving 10 bases of the junction unmatched. The CDR3 coding sequence is TGTGCCAGCAGCTTATCTAGCGGCCGAGAAGGTACGCAGTATTTT. Its protein is CASSLSSGREGTQYF. Full variable domain (missing parts from reference TRBV7-2 and TRBJ2-3): GAGVSQSPSNKVTEKGKDVELRCDPISGHTALYWYRQSLGQGLEFLIYFQGNSAPDKSGLPSDRFSAERTGGSVSTLTIQRTQQEDSAVYLCASSLSSGREGTQYFGPGTRLTVL.

The chain couples TRBV5-1 to TRBJ1-1; no clear D. Germline V gene data show CDR1 as SGHRS and CDR2 as YFSETQ. The germline V and J ends were trimmed by 0 bases and 1 base, with 7 bases remaining between them. CDR3 size: 14 residues. CDR3 DNA: TGCGCCAGCAGCTTGGCCCCCTCGAACACTGAAGCTTTCTTT. It codes for CASSLAPSNTEAFF. Drawing the rest from reference TRBV5-1 and TRBJ1-1, the complete variable domain is KAGVTQTPRYLIKTRGQQVTLSCSPISGHRSVSWYQQTPGQGLQFLFEYFSETQRNKGNFPGRFSGRQFSNSRSEMNVSTLELGDSALYLCASSLAPSNTEAFFGQGTRLTVV.

This clone was observed a handful of times. This chain connects TRBV10-3 to TRBJ2-5; D unclear. V was cut by 0 bases and J by 8 bases, with 13 bases left in between. CDR3 size: 14 residues. The germline V gene encodes CDR1 ENHRY and CDR2 SYGVKD. The DNA for the CDR3 is TGTGCCATCAGTGAGTCGAACACCCTGGCCACCCAGTACTTC. This translates into CAISESNTLATQYF.

This clone has just a few counts. This chain joins TRBV30 and TRBJ1-3; D gene uncertain. Germline CDR1 reads GTSNPN; CDR2 reads SVGIG (reference sequence). Between the trimmed V and J ends, which lost 2 bases and 0 bases, there was a span of 14 bases. This CDR3 comprises 16 residues. CDR3 DNA: TGTGCCTGGAGTCCGGGCCTTTTTTACTCTGGAAACACCATATATTTT. This gives the protein CAWSPGLFYSGNTIYF.

The chain uses TRBV11-2 and TRBJ2-3; 7 bases are a match to TRBD2. The J segment lost 0 bases and the V segment lost 5 bases, leaving 11 bases of the junction unmatched. Germline loops: CDR1 SGHAT, CDR2 FQNNGV. The CDR3 runs to 17 residues. The CDR3 region is CASSLRLAGPSTDTQYF. Written as DNA, the CDR3 is TGTGCCAGCAGCCTCAGACTAGCCGGGCCTAGCACAGATACGCAGTATTTT. Full variable domain (missing parts from reference TRBV11-2 and TRBJ2-3): EAGVAQSPRYKIIEKRQSVAFWCNPISGHATLYWYQQILGQGPKLLIQFQNNGVVDDSQLPKDRFSAERLKGVDSTLKIQPAKLEDSAVYLCASSLRLAGPSTDTQYFGPGTRLTVL.

The chain couples TRBV5-1 to TRBJ2-7; 8 nucleotides line up with TRBD1. Unmatched junction bases numbered 11, after V lost 5 bases and J lost 4 bases. CDR3 length: 15 residues. Germline CDR1 reads SGHRS; CDR2 reads YFSETQ. The CDR3 loop reads CASRAGGGQVYEQYF. In DNA form, the CDR3 reads TGCGCCAGCAGGGCGGGTGGGGGACAGGTGTACGAGCAGTACTTC.

The chain has TRBV7-2 and TRBJ2-5, with TRBD2 identical over 11 bases. The CDR3 is 16 residues long. Germline V gives CDR1 SGHTA, CDR2 FQGNSA. J lost 5 bases, V lost 4 bases, and 9 bases had no gene match. CDR3 amino acids: CASSSISGRAAETQYF. For the CDR3, the DNA is TGTGCCAGCAGCTCAATTAGCGGGAGGGCGGCGGAGACCCAGTACTTC.

V gene TRBV4-2 combines with J gene TRBJ1-1; no definite D call. The germline gives CDR1 LGHNA, CDR2 YNFKEQ. V was shortened by 0 bases and J by 1 base, with 9 bases between the two germline ends. There are 15 residues in the CDR3. CDR3 loop: CASSQDDGRNTEAFF. The CDR3 DNA reads TGTGCCAGCAGCCAAGATGACGGCAGGAACACTGAAGCTTTCTTT.

V and J are TRBV2 and TRBJ2-1; 13 nucleotides align to TRBD2. V lost 9 bases, J lost 8 bases, and 7 bases stayed unmatched. The CDR3 is 14 residues long. In germline, CDR1 is SNHLY, CDR2 FYNNEI. Written as DNA, the CDR3 is TGTGCCAGTAGACTAGCGGGGGGAGGGGATGAGCAGTTCTTC. This encodes CASRLAGGGDEQFF.

V usage is TRBV12-3 or TRBV12-4 and J usage is TRBJ2-7; 8 bases map to TRBD1. This CDR3 has 12 residues. The CDR3 DNA follows: TGTGCTAGCCGGACAGGGTCCTACGAGCAGTACTTC. Translated, it gives CASRTGSYEQYF.

This clone has only a few counts. This rearrangement joins TRBV27 to TRBJ1-4; maybe TRBD1 (5 bases). The germline V and J ends were trimmed by 2 bases and 9 bases, with 22 bases remaining between them. Germline CDR1 reads MNHEY; CDR2 reads SMNVEV (reference sequence). This CDR3 has 17 residues. The CDR3 reads CASSLRWEGNPRKKLFF. The CDR3 nucleotides read TGTGCCAGCAGTTTAAGATGGGAGGGGAACCCGAGGAAAAAACTGTTTTTT.

The V call is TRBV6-1, the J call TRBJ1-5; TRBD1 aligns across 8 bases. With V trimmed by 0 bases and J by 7 bases, 8 bases remained unmatched. Germline CDR1 reads MNHNS; CDR2 reads SASEGT. CDR3 length: 16 amino acids. CDR3 amino acids: CASSEAGQAPIQPQHF. DNA of the CDR3: TGTGCCAGCAGTGAAGCGGGACAGGCTCCGATCCAGCCCCAGCATTTT.

This clone was seen once. This chain connects TRBV5-6 to TRBJ2-5; tentatively, D is TRBD1 (5 bases). The CDR3 consists of 14 residues. The germline V gene has CDR1 SGHDT and CDR2 YYEEEE. The germline V and J ends were trimmed by 6 bases and 2 bases, with 14 bases remaining between them. As DNA, the CDR3 is TGTGCCAGCAACCTGGCAGGGCTACAAGAGACCCAGTACTTC. Encoded protein: CASNLAGLQETQYF. Together with reference TRBV5-6 and TRBJ2-5, the CDR3 gives the full variable domain: DAGVTQSPTHLIKTRGQQVTLRCSPKSGHDTVSWYQQALGQGPQFIFQYYEEEERQRGNFPDRFSGHQFPNYSSELNVNALLLGDSALYLCASNLAGLQETQYFGPGTRLLVL.

The V call is TRBV7-9, the J call TRBJ2-3; D unclear. The V gene's germline CDR1 is SEHNR and CDR2 FQNEAQ (reference sequence). Trimming took off 8 bases at V and 3 bases at J, with 12 bases between the two ends. The CDR3 is made up of 13 amino acids. CDR3 nucleotides: TGTGCCAGCCGCCAGACCGAAACAGATACGCAGTATTTT. Protein sequence: CASRQTETDTQYF. Full variable domain (remainder filled in from reference TRBV7-9 and TRBJ2-3): DTGVSQNPRHKITKRGQNVTFRCDPISEHNRLYWYRQTLGQGPEFLTYFQNEAQLEKSRLLSDRFSAERPKGSFSTLEIQRTEQGDSAMYLCASRQTETDTQYFGPGTRLTVL.

The chain employs TRBV6-6 and TRBJ1-2, with a weak D call TRBD1 (6 bases). Germline CDR1 and CDR2: MNHNY and SVGAGI (reference sequence). Trimming shortened V by 6 bases and J by 4 bases, and 18 bases separated the two germline ends. The CDR3 has 15 residues. DNA of the CDR3: TGTGCCAGCAGCCAGACAGGACCCCTATCCTATGGCTACACCTTC. Translating gives CASSQTGPLSYGYTF.

The rearrangement joins TRBV28 to TRBJ2-3; 7 bases align to TRBD1. Germline V gene lookup returns CDR1 MDHEN and CDR2 SYDVKM. Trimming took 8 bases from V and 2 from J; bases not matched to a gene: 10. The CDR3 sequence is 15 residues long. In nucleotides, the CDR3 is TGTGCCAGCCAAACTGAGGGGGCTTCCACAGATACGCAGTATTTT. Translation: CASQTEGASTDTQYF.

The chain combines TRBV29-1 with TRBJ2-7; D unresolved. V lost 6 bases to trimming and J lost 3 bases, with 12 bases between them. The CDR3 runs to 12 residues. Germline lookup yields CDR1 SQVTM and CDR2 ANQGSEA. The CDR3 DNA reads TGCAGCGTAGGCACCCCAGGCTACGAGCAGTACTTC. It is translated as CSVGTPGYEQYF.

The chain couples TRBV2 to TRBJ1-1; no reliable D call. CDR1 and CDR2 from the germline V gene are SNHLY and FYNNEI. Trimming pared 0 bases from V and 9 bases from J, leaving 14 bases between. The CDR3 sequence is 14 residues long. Here the CDR3 DNA reads TGTGCCAGCAGTGAAGCCTACCTTAGGAGGAAAGCTTTCTTT. Residues: CASSEAYLRRKAFF.

V is TRBV12-3 or TRBV12-4 and J is TRBJ1-1; TRBD1 is a possible D gene (5 bases). This CDR3 contains 12 residues. V dropped 2 bases and J dropped 10 bases, with 11 bases sitting between them. CDR3 in amino acids: CASSLWSGGAFF. The CDR3 DNA reads as TGTGCCAGCAGTTTATGGAGCGGGGGAGCTTTCTTT.

The chain employs TRBV7-9 and TRBJ1-1, with 7 positions matching TRBD1. Germline CDR1 SEHNR, CDR2 FQNEAQ (reference sequence). After removal of 7 bases from V and 5 bases from J, the junction contained 7 bases not matched to a gene. CDR3 length equals 13 residues. The CDR3 sequence: CASNKQGRTEAFF. In nucleotides, the CDR3 is TGTGCCAGCAACAAACAGGGGCGTACTGAAGCTTTCTTT. Supplemented by reference TRBV7-9 and TRBJ1-1, the full variable domain reads DTGVSQNPRHKITKRGQNVTFRCDPISEHNRLYWYRQTLGQGPEFLTYFQNEAQLEKSRLLSDRFSAERPKGSFSTLEIQRTEQGDSAMYLCASNKQGRTEAFFGQGTRLTVV.

The J gene is TRBJ1-5, the V gene TRBV28, with TRBD1 identical over 7 bases. Per the germline V gene, CDR1 is MDHEN and CDR2 is SYDVKM. The CDR3 runs 16 residues. V shed 7 bases and J 0 bases; nucleotides not matched to a gene: 9. Here the CDR3 DNA reads TGTGCCAGCAACGCAGGGGGGAAGCTTAGCAATCAGCCCCAGCATTTT. Protein: CASNAGGKLSNQPQHF.

V is TRBV7-9 and J is TRBJ2-7, with TRBD2 as a possible D gene (7 bases). The length of the CDR3 is 15 residues. Per the germline V gene, CDR1 is SEHNR and CDR2 is FQNEAQ (reference sequence). The V end lost 5 bases, the J end lost 4 bases, and 18 bases lay between the germline ends. The CDR3 here is CASSPVGGAGYEQYF. The CDR3 nucleotides are TGTGCCAGCAGCCCGGTGGGGGGGGCTGGATACGAGCAGTACTTC.

The chain is built from TRBV9 and TRBJ2-3, with D unresolved. This CDR3 has 14 residues. CDR1 and CDR2 from the germline V gene are SGDLS and YYNGEE. The ends were cut back, 7 bases at V and 0 bases at J, with 12 bases in the middle. Here the CDR3 DNA reads TGTGCCAGCTCTAGAAGGGCTAGCACAGATACGCAGTATTTT. This encodes CASSRRASTDTQYF. The full variable domain, in which reference TRBV9 and TRBJ2-3 provide the parts outside the CDR3, is DSGVTQTPKHLITATGQRVTLRCSPRSGDLSVYWYQQSLDQGLQFLIQYYNGEERAKGNILERFSAQQFPDLHSELNLSSLELGDSALYFCASSRRASTDTQYFGPGTRLTVL.

This chain joins TRBV4-2 and TRBJ2-4, with D tentatively TRBD1 (6 bases). The CDR3 consists of 19 residues. The V gene lost 2 bases and the J gene lost 0 bases, with 20 bases spanning the gap. Germline V gives CDR1 LGHNA, CDR2 YNFKEQ. This CDR3 reads CASSQPPQNRAIAKNIQYF. The CDR3 DNA reads as TGTGCCAGCAGCCAACCCCCACAGAACAGGGCCATAGCCAAAAACATTCAGTACTTC.

J is TRBJ1-5 and V is TRBV6-4; 8 bases align to TRBD1. J lost 0 bases, V lost 3 bases, and 13 bases had no gene match. Germline V gene data show CDR1 as MRHNA and CDR2 as SNTAGT. The CDR3 consists of 19 residues. In DNA form, the CDR3 reads TGTGCCAGCAGTGATCGGATGGTGGACAGGGAGTATAGCAATCAGCCCCAGCATTTT. Translated, it gives CASSDRMVDREYSNQPQHF.

This clone was found once. The V call is TRBV10-1, the J call TRBJ2-2; 8 positions match TRBD1. V lost 6 bases to trimming and J lost 6 bases; unmatched junction nucleotides: 9. There are 15 residues in the CDR3. Germline CDR1 reads WNHNN; CDR2 reads SYGVQD (reference sequence). The CDR3 DNA follows: TGCGCCAGCAGCACCGGGACAGGACGGGCCGGGGAGCTGTTTTTT. Translated, it gives CASSTGTGRAGELFF.

The J gene is TRBJ2-3, the V gene TRBV4-1, with a tentative D call TRBD1 (5 bases). The germline V and J ends were trimmed by 2 bases and 1 base, with 10 bases remaining between them. This CDR3 region has 15 residues. Per the germline V gene, CDR1 is MGHRA and CDR2 is YSYEKL. As DNA, the CDR3 is TGCGCCAGCAGCCAACCAGGGTTTGGCACAGATACGCAGTATTTT. Encoded protein: CASSQPGFGTDTQYF.

The chain links TRBV11-2 to TRBJ1-2; 12 positions match TRBD1. This CDR3 spans 18 amino acids. Germline CDR1 and CDR2: SGHAT and FQNNGV. The ends lost 6 bases at V and 6 bases at J; junction bases unmatched: 17. CDR3 sequence: CASSQLRDRGPNRDGYTF. The CDR3 coding sequence is TGTGCCAGCAGTCAATTACGGGACAGGGGGCCTAATAGGGATGGCTACACCTTC.

The chain joins TRBV18 to TRBJ1-6; no reliable D call. The CDR3 is 17 residues long. Per the germline V gene, CDR1 is KGHSH and CDR2 is LQKENI. The germline V and J ends were trimmed by 2 bases and 5 bases, with 16 bases remaining between them. DNA of the CDR3: TGTGCCAGCTCACCATCGTCGATGTTGCGGGATAATTCACCCCTCCACTTT. Its translation is CASSPSSMLRDNSPLHF. Full variable domain (missing parts from reference TRBV18 and TRBJ1-6): NAGVMQNPRHLVRRRGQEARLRCSPMKGHSHVYWYRQLPEEGLKFMVYLQKENIIDESGMPKERFSAEFPKEGPSILRIQQVVRGDSAAYFCASSPSSMLRDNSPLHFGNGTRLTVT.

The rearrangement links TRBV13 to TRBJ2-1; 13 nucleotides line up with TRBD2. Losses at the gene ends were 3 bases for V and 4 bases for J; bases not matched to a gene: 6. This CDR3 is 17 amino acids long. The germline V gene has CDR1 PRHDT and CDR2 FYEKMQ (reference sequence). CDR3 region: CASSFGLAGESYNEQFF. The CDR3 DNA reads as TGTGCCAGCAGCTTCGGACTAGCGGGAGAATCTTACAATGAGCAGTTCTTC.